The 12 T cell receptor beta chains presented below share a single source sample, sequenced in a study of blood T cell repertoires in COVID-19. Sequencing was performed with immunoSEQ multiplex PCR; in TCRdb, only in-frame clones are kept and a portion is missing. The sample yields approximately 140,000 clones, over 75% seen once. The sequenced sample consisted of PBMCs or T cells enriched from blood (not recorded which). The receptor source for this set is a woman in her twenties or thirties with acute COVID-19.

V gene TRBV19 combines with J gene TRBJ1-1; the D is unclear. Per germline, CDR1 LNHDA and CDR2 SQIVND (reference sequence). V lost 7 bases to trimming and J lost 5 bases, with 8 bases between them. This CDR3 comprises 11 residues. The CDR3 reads CASNGRTEAFF. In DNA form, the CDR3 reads TGTGCCAGTAATGGGAGGACTGAAGCTTTCTTT.

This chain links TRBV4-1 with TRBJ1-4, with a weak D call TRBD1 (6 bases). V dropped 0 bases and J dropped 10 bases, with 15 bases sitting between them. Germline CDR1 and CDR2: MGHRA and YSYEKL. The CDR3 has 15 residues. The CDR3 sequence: CASSQDGRGSGKLFF. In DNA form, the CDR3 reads TGCGCCAGCAGCCAAGATGGCAGGGGTTCGGGAAAACTGTTTTTT.

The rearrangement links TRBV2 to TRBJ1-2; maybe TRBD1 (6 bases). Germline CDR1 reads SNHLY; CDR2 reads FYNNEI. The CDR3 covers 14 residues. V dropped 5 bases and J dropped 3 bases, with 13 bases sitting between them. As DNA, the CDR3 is TGTGCCAGCAGTTACCGGACAGAATACTATGGCTACACCTTC. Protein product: CASSYRTEYYGYTF.

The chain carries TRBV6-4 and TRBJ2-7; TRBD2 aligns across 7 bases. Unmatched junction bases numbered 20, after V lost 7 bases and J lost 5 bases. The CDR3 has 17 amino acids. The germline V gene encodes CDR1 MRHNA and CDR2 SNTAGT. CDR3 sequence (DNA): TGTGCCAGCACCCGGGGGAGGGGCCCTTTTTTGGGCGACGAGCAGTACTTC. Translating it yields CASTRGRGPFLGDEQYF.

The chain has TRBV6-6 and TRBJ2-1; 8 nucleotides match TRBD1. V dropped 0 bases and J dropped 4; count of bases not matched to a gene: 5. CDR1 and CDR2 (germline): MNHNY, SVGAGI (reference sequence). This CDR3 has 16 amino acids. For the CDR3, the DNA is TGTGCCAGCAGTTACTCGGGACAGGAGTTGTACAATGAGCAGTTCTTC. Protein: CASSYSGQELYNEQFF.

The CDR3 sequence: CASRLLAGVPYGADTQYF. CDR3 DNA: TGTGCCAGCAGACTCCTAGCGGGAGTCCCTTATGGGGCGGATACGCAGTATTTT. The chain couples TRBV7-8 to TRBJ2-3, with 10 bases aligning to TRBD2. Germline V CDR1 and CDR2: SGHVS, FQNEAQ. The CDR3 covers 18 residues. Trimming removed 6 bases from V and 6 bases from J; junction bases left unmatched: 18.

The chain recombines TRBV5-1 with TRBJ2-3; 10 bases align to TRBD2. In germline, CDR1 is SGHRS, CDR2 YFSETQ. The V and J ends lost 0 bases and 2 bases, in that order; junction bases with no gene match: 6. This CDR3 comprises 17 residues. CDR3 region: CASSLGVSGRATDTQYF. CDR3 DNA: TGCGCCAGCAGCTTGGGGGTGAGCGGGAGGGCCACAGATACGCAGTATTTT.

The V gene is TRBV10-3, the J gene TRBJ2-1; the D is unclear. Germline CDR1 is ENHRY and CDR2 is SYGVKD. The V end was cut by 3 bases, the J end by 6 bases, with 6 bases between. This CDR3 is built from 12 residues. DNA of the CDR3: TGTGCCATCAGTGACTCTTCCAATGAGCAGTTCTTC. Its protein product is CAISDSSNEQFF.

For the CDR3, the DNA is TGTGCCACCAGCAGCCCAGGGTTTGGGGAGACCCAGTACTTC. Protein: CATSSPGFGETQYF. The V call is TRBV15, the J call TRBJ2-5, with D perhaps matching TRBD1 (5 bases). CDR1 and CDR2 from the germline V gene are LNHNV and YYDKDF (reference sequence). The CDR3 has 14 residues. Trimming took 3 bases from V and 5 from J, leaving 13 bases between them.

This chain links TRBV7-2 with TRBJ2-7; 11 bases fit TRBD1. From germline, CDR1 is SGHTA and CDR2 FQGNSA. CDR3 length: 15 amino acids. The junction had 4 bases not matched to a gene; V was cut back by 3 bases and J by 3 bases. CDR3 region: CASSFLGTGGYEQYF. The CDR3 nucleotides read TGTGCCAGCAGCTTCCTAGGGACAGGGGGCTACGAGCAGTACTTC.

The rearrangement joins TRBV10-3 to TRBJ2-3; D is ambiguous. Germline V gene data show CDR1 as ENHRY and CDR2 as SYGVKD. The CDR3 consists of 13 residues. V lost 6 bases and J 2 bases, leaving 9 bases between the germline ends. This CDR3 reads CAIRLTPTDTQYF. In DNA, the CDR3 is TGTGCCATCAGGCTGACTCCCACAGATACGCAGTATTTT.

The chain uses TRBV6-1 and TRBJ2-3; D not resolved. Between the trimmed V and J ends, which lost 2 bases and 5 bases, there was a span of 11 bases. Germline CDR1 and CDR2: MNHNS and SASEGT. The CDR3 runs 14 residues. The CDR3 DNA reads TGTGCCAGCAGTGAATTGCAGGATGAAGATACGCAGTATTTT. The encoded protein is CASSELQDEDTQYF.